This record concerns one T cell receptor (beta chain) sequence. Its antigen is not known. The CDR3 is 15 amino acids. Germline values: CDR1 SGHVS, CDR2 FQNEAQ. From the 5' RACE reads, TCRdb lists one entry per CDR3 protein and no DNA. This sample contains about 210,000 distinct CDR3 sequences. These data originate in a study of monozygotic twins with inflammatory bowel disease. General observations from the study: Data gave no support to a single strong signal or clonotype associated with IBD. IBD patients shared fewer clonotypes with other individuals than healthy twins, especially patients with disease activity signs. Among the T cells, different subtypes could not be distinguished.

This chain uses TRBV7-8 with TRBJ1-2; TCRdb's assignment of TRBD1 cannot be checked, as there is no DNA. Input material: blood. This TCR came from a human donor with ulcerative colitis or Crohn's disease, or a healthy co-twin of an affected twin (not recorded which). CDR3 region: CASSFTLEPPYGYTF. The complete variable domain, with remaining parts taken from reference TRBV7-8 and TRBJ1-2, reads GAGVSQSPRYKVAKRGQDVALRCDPISGHVSLFWYQQALGQGPEFLTYFQNEAQLDKSGLPSDRFFAERPEGSVSTLKIQRTQQEDSAVYLCASSFTLEPPYGYTFGSGTRLTVV.